What follows are 21 T cell receptor beta chains derived from one specimen sequenced in a study of T-cell reconstitution after alpha-beta-depleted transplantation in children. Unique molecular identifiers tagged the TCRbeta library. TCRdb re-derived calls from the PCR reads in MiXCR, one entry per CDR3 protein. The sample gives 450,000 to 600,000 distinct CDR3 sequences, about 18% of which show up once; 3.3% is in the top ten. The input for sequencing was PBMCs from the stem cell graft donor, taken from the stem cell graft. These receptors were taken from a human donor who donated a stem cell graft to a child with acute lymphoblastic leukemia.

V gene TRBV3-1 combines with J gene TRBJ2-7; TRBD2 matches at 12 bases. The CDR3 runs 15 residues. Germline lookup yields CDR1 LGHDT and CDR2 YNNKEL (reference sequence). J lost 5 bases, V lost 11 bases, and 13 bases had no gene match. CDR3 DNA sequence: TGTGCCTCCAGCCGACTAGCGGGGGCCCGGGACGAGCAGTACTTC. Its translation: CASSRLAGARDEQYF.

This sequence joins TRBV2 and TRBJ2-7, with D unresolved. CDR3 length: 12 amino acids. Looked up from germline, CDR1 is SNHLY and CDR2 is FYNNEI. Trimming removed 7 bases from V and 6 bases from J, with 13 bases in between. The CDR3 reads CASMKIRSEQYF. The CDR3 coding sequence is TGTGCCAGCATGAAGATCAGGAGCGAGCAGTACTTC.

The J gene is TRBJ2-7, the V gene TRBV20-1, with D maybe TRBD1 (6 bases). Trimming stripped 1 base from V and 5 bases from J, with 18 bases between. The length of the CDR3 is 15 residues. Germline V lookup: CDR1 DFQATT, CDR2 SNEGSKA (reference sequence). CDR3 amino acids: CSARVGQRGSDEQYF. The CDR3, as DNA: TGCAGTGCTAGAGTGGGCCAAAGGGGGAGCGACGAGCAGTACTTC.

This clonotype has a single count. The chain carries TRBV2 and TRBJ1-1; 7 nucleotides align to TRBD1. The germline V gene encodes CDR1 SNHLY and CDR2 FYNNEI. The CDR3 totals 15 residues. V lost 3 bases to trimming and J lost 1 base; unmatched junction nucleotides: 5. CDR3 sequence: CASSDPTGANTEAFF. The CDR3 DNA sequence: TGTGCCAGCAGTGATCCAACAGGGGCGAACACTGAAGCTTTCTTT.

This clonotype has a handful of counts. The chain links TRBV12-3 or TRBV12-4 to TRBJ1-3, with a weak D call TRBD1 (5 bases). The germline V and J ends were trimmed by 7 bases and 1 base, with 11 bases remaining between them. The CDR3 extends over 14 amino acids. As DNA, the CDR3 is TGTGCCAGCACCGTAGGGGATTCTGGAAACACCATATATTTT. Encoded protein: CASTVGDSGNTIYF.

The chain joins TRBV20-1 to TRBJ2-1; the D gene is possibly TRBD1 (5 bases). V gave up 6 bases and J gave up 5 bases, with 8 bases separating them. Germline V gives CDR1 DFQATT, CDR2 SNEGSKA (reference sequence). CDR3 length: 11 residues. The CDR3 nucleotides are TGCAGTGCGCCGACAGACAATGAGCAGTTCTTC. Translating gives CSAPTDNEQFF.

This clonotype was seen more than once but under ten times. The V gene is TRBV4-1, the J gene TRBJ2-2; 7 bases line up with TRBD2. The CDR3 runs 16 residues. With 0 bases clipped from V and 3 bases from J, the junction kept 4 bases outside the gene matches. CDR1 and CDR2 from the germline V gene are MGHRA and YSYEKL. CDR3 sequence reads: CASSQEEAGYTGELFF. DNA for the CDR3: TGCGCCAGCAGCCAAGAAGAAGCGGGATACACCGGGGAGCTGTTTTTT.

The chain employs TRBV12-3 or TRBV12-4 and TRBJ2-1; no clear D gene. The ends were cut back, 3 bases at V and 15 bases at J, with 15 bases in the middle. The CDR3 totals 12 residues. The CDR3 protein is CASSFKLFDRFF. The CDR3 nucleotides read TGTGCCAGCAGTTTCAAGCTCTTCGACCGGTTCTTC.

In this sample, this clonotype turned up a few times. The rearrangement links TRBV21-1 to TRBJ2-5; the tabulated D call, TRBD1, remains unverified against the DNA. TRBV21-1 is given as a pseudogene. The CDR3 is 15 residues long. The CDR3: CASSKEGTGPETQYF. CDR3 bases: TGTGCCAGCAGCAAAGAGGGGACAGGTCCAGAGACCCAGTACTTC.

This clonotype was found a few times. The rearrangement links TRBV7-9 to TRBJ2-3; 9 bases fit TRBD2. Germline values: CDR1 SEHNR, CDR2 FQNEAQ (reference sequence). CDR3 length: 16 residues. Trimming at V came to 1 base and at J to 5 bases, leaving 7 bases not matched to a gene. As DNA, the CDR3 is TGTGCCAGCAGCTTAGGCGGGAGGGGTGAAAGAGATACGCAGTATTTT. It encodes CASSLGGRGERDTQYF. Together with reference TRBV7-9 and TRBJ2-3, the CDR3 gives the full variable domain: DTGVSQNPRHKITKRGQNVTFRCDPISEHNRLYWYRQTLGQGPEFLTYFQNEAQLEKSRLLSDRFSAERPKGSFSTLEIQRTEQGDSAMYLCASSLGGRGERDTQYFGPGTRLTVL.

The chain couples TRBV9 to TRBJ2-1, with TRBD1 matching over 7 bases. CDR1 and CDR2 (germline): SGDLS, YYNGEE. V gave up 0 bases and J gave up 8 bases; unmatched junction bases: 11. The CDR3 contains 16 residues. The CDR3 region has the DNA TGTGCCAGCAGCGTAGAGGGGGCAGGGGCGTACGATGAGCAGTTCTTC. Translated: CASSVEGAGAYDEQFF.

V and J are TRBV5-1 and TRBJ2-7; no clear D. Trimming left V 4 bases short and J 3 bases short, with 14 bases between. Germline CDR1 reads SGHRS; CDR2 reads YFSETQ. The CDR3 is made up of 14 amino acids. The CDR3 loop reads CASSPAPGDYEQYF. The CDR3 region has the DNA TGCGCCAGCAGCCCGGCCCCGGGCGACTACGAGCAGTACTTC. Based on the CDR3 plus reference TRBV5-1 and TRBJ2-7, the full variable domain is KAGVTQTPRYLIKTRGQQVTLSCSPISGHRSVSWYQQTPGQGLQFLFEYFSETQRNKGNFPGRFSGRQFSNSRSEMNVSTLELGDSALYLCASSPAPGDYEQYFGPGTRLTVT.

The gene calls are TRBV20-1 and TRBJ1-1, with a tentative D call TRBD1 (6 bases). This CDR3 comprises 14 residues. V was shortened by 1 base and J by 4 bases, with 13 bases between the two germline ends. The germline V gene has CDR1 DFQATT and CDR2 SNEGSKA (reference sequence). Here the CDR3 reads CSARVPGAGTEAFF. The DNA for the CDR3 is TGCAGTGCTAGAGTTCCAGGGGCGGGCACTGAAGCTTTCTTT.

V gene TRBV7-9 combines with J gene TRBJ2-5; D might be TRBD2 (5 bases). The CDR3 spans 15 residues. Trimming pared 2 bases from V and 5 bases from J, leaving 15 bases between. The germline gives CDR1 SEHNR, CDR2 FQNEAQ (reference sequence). The CDR3 region is CASSLIPASRETQYF. The DNA for the CDR3 is TGTGCCAGCAGCTTAATTCCCGCTAGCAGGGAGACCCAGTACTTC.

The chain employs TRBV6-5 and TRBJ2-1; the D is unclear. Trimming pared 2 bases from V and 2 bases from J, leaving 10 bases between. The CDR3 loop spans 15 amino acids. Germline V gene sequence: CDR1 MNHEY, CDR2 SVGAGI. The CDR3 spells CASSYGSATYNEQFF. As DNA, the CDR3 is TGTGCCAGCAGTTACGGAAGCGCGACCTACAATGAGCAGTTCTTC.

In this sample, this clonotype turned up a few times. The chain recombines TRBV5-1 with TRBJ2-3; 10 nucleotides agree with TRBD2. J lost 4 bases, V lost 2 bases, and 7 bases had no gene match. Germline V gene sequence: CDR1 SGHRS, CDR2 YFSETQ. This CDR3 comprises 16 residues. The CDR3 here is CASSFPSGSQADTQYF. The CDR3 DNA reads as TGCGCCAGCAGCTTCCCTAGCGGGAGCCAGGCAGATACGCAGTATTTT.

This clonotype was recorded a few times. V and J are TRBV7-3 and TRBJ2-7; 10 bases line up with TRBD1. The V and J ends lost 6 bases and 6 bases, in that order; junction bases with no gene match: 5. Per germline, CDR1 SGHTA and CDR2 FQGTGA. This CDR3 is built from 13 residues. The chain's CDR3 is CASSKTGGSEQYF. The CDR3 DNA is TGTGCCAGCAGTAAGACAGGGGGCAGCGAGCAGTACTTC. The entire variable domain, with the rest obtained from reference TRBV7-3 and TRBJ2-7, is as follows: GAGVSQTPSNKVTEKGKYVELRCDPISGHTALYWYRQSLGQGPEFLIYFQGTGAADDSGLPNDRFFAVRPEGSVSTLKIQRTERGDSAVYLCASSKTGGSEQYFGPGTRLTVT.

V usage is TRBV19 and J usage is TRBJ2-3; 7 positions agree with TRBD2. V shed 5 bases and J 4 bases; nucleotides not matched to a gene: 3. Per the germline V gene, CDR1 is LNHDA and CDR2 is SQIVND (reference sequence). The CDR3 runs 13 residues. For the CDR3, the DNA is TGTGCCAGTAGTTGGGAGGGTCCAGATACGCAGTATTTT. Translating it yields CASSWEGPDTQYF.

This clonotype was found a few times. The chain has TRBV5-1 and TRBJ1-2; weak D call: TRBD1 (5 bases). The CDR3 runs 16 residues. V lost 2 bases to trimming and J lost 2 bases, with 16 bases between them. The germline V gene encodes CDR1 SGHRS and CDR2 YFSETQ. The CDR3 DNA sequence: TGCGCCAGCAGCTTAAACCCATTGACAGCCAACTATGGCTACACCTTC. It specifies CASSLNPLTANYGYTF.

The sample holds a few counts of this clonotype. This chain uses TRBV19 with TRBJ2-3; D may match TRBD1 or TRBD2 (5 bases each). V was pared by 6 bases and J by 6 bases, with 13 bases between. Germline loops: CDR1 LNHDA, CDR2 SQIVND (reference sequence). The CDR3 covers 13 residues. CDR3: CASRLGRGDTQYF. CDR3 in DNA: TGTGCCAGTAGACTAGGAAGGGGCGATACGCAGTATTTT.

This clonotype was seen only a few times. The V and J genes are TRBV5-1 and TRBJ2-7; D is unresolved. Trimming shortened V by 1 base and J by 3 bases, and 14 bases separated the two germline ends. Germline V lookup: CDR1 SGHRS, CDR2 YFSETQ. This CDR3 region has 15 residues. The CDR3 is CASSLNYGELYEQYF. For the CDR3, the DNA is TGCGCCAGCAGCTTGAATTATGGGGAACTCTACGAGCAGTACTTC.